This T cell receptor (beta chain) comes out of a study of blood T cell repertoires in COVID-19. Across the study: COVID-19 samples collected from the United States, Italy and Spain covered acute and convalescent phases. Nucleic acid was either cDNA or gDNA, and it came from T cells, B-cell-depleted T cells, or PBMCs.

Authors' analysis steps: Amplification with reference gene primers provided the estimates of nucleated cell counts. TCRdb's table, derived via immunoSEQ multiplex PCR, lists solely in-frame clones and lacks some. The V and J calls and clone size come from that table; D and trimming were worked out from the DNA. This sample has over 90,000 clones, with 89% found just once. The CDR3 consists of 15 residues. CDR1 MGHDK and CDR2 SYGVNS come from the germline V gene. Trimming shortened V by 2 bases and J by 1 base, and 11 bases separated the two germline ends. The TCR originated in a woman aged 70-85 years with acute or convalescent COVID-19. The chain couples TRBV25-1 to TRBJ2-5; tentatively, D is TRBD2 (5 bases). The sample taken for sequencing was peripheral blood. This CDR3 reads CASSEAADSQETQYF. DNA for the CDR3: TGTGCCAGCAGTGAAGCAGCGGATTCCCAAGAGACCCAGTACTTC.